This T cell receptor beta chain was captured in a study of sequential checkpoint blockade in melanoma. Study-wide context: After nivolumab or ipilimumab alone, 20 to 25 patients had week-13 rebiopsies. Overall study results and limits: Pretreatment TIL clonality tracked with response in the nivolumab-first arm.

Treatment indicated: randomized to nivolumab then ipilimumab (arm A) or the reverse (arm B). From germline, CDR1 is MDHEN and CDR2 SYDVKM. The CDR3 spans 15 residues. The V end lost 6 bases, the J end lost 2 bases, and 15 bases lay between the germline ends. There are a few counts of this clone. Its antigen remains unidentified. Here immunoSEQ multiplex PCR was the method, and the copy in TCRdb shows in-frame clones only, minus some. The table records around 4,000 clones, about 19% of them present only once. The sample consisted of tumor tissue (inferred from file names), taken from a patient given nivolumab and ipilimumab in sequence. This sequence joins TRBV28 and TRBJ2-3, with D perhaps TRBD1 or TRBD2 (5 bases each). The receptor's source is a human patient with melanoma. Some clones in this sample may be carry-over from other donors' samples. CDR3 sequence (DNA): TGTGCCAGCAGCCTGGGGCGGGTTTACACAGATACGCAGTATTTT. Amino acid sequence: CASSLGRVYTDTQYF.